One and the same sample provided the 12 T cell receptor beta chains below, sequenced in a study of T-cell reconstitution after alpha-beta-depleted transplantation in children. Researchers prepared the TCRbeta library using unique molecular identifiers, the study reports. Using its own MiXCR run on the PCR reads, TCRdb lists one record per CDR3 protein. The sample has some 220,000 distinct CDR3 sequences, around 9.6% seen once. This specimen was PBMCs from the stem cell graft donor, taken from the stem cell graft. The receptor set was obtained from a human donor who donated a stem cell graft to a child with acute lymphoblastic leukemia.

This chain joins TRBV5-1 and TRBJ2-5; 11 nucleotides align to TRBD2. The CDR3 has 16 amino acids. CDR1 SGHRS and CDR2 YFSETQ come from the germline V gene. The V gene end was trimmed by 1 base and the J gene end by 3 bases; junction bases not matched to a gene: 5. This CDR3 is CASSLFQTSGEETQYF. CDR3 in DNA: TGCGCCAGCAGCTTGTTCCAGACTAGCGGGGAAGAGACCCAGTACTTC.

The chain couples TRBV7-7 to TRBJ2-3; D call uncertain. Looked up from germline, CDR1 is SSHAT and CDR2 is FNYEAQ (reference sequence). With 3 bases removed from V and 3 bases from J, the gap between germline ends came to 13 bases. The CDR3 consists of 15 residues. CDR3 DNA sequence: TGTGCCAGCAGCTTTCTCCCGGCGGTAACAGATACGCAGTATTTT. As protein: CASSFLPAVTDTQYF. The full variable domain, completed using reference TRBV7-7 and TRBJ2-3, is GAGVSQSPRYKVTKRGQDVTLRCDPISSHATLYWYQQALGQGPEFLTYFNYEAQPDKSGLPSDRFSAERPEGSISTLTIQRTEQRDSAMYRCASSFLPAVTDTQYFGPGTRLTVL.

This clonotype was counted ten times or more. The chain is built from TRBV7-9 and TRBJ1-1, with TRBD1 as a possible D gene (5 bases). The germline V and J ends were trimmed by 6 bases and 3 bases, with 23 bases remaining between them. CDR1 SEHNR and CDR2 FQNEAQ come from the germline V gene (reference sequence). CDR3 length: 17 amino acids. CDR3 residues: CASRPGRFGTADTEAFF. The DNA of the CDR3 is TGTGCCAGCAGACCTGGGAGATTTGGGACGGCGGACACTGAAGCTTTCTTT.

This clonotype was seen at least ten times. The genes are TRBV10-1 and TRBJ2-5; no clear D. The V gene's germline CDR1 is WNHNN and CDR2 SYGVQD (reference sequence). The V gene lost 2 bases and the J gene lost 1 base, with 5 bases spanning the gap. This CDR3 has 13 amino acids. CDR3 in amino acids: CASSEGPQETQYF. The CDR3 coding sequence is TGCGCCAGCAGTGAGGGACCCCAAGAGACCCAGTACTTC.

The sample holds many counts of this clonotype. At one end, the junction sequence differs from germline, possibly due to a read error. The rearrangement links TRBV10-1 to TRBJ2-7; either TRBD1 or TRBD2 may fit D (5 bases each). Germline loops: CDR1 WNHNN, CDR2 SYGVQD (reference sequence). This CDR3 has 13 residues. CDR3: CASSESAPGTGHF. The CDR3 DNA reads as TGCGCCAGCAGTGAGTCGGCACCGGGGACGGGACACTTC.

This clonotype occurred many times. This chain connects TRBV5-1 to TRBJ2-3, with D unresolved. The CDR3 sequence is 13 residues long. Germline values: CDR1 SGHRS, CDR2 YFSETQ. V lost 4 bases and J lost 2, with 8 bases in between. In DNA form, the CDR3 reads TGCGCCAGCAGCACGACCCCCACAGATACGCAGTATTTT. The encoded protein is CASSTTPTDTQYF.

This clonotype was detected many times. J is TRBJ2-7 and V is TRBV29-1, with TRBD1 identical over 9 bases. In germline, CDR1 is SQVTM, CDR2 ANQGSEA. CDR3 length: 13 amino acids. The V and J ends lost 6 bases and 3 bases, in that order; junction bases with no gene match: 6. CDR3 DNA sequence: TGCAGCGTAACCGGGACAGGGTTCTACGAGCAGTACTTC. It yields the protein CSVTGTGFYEQYF.

This clonotype came up many times. V and J are TRBV10-2 and TRBJ1-2; D ambiguous. There are 14 residues in the CDR3. V was pared by 0 bases and J by 4 bases, with 9 bases between. Germline CDR1 is WSHSY and CDR2 is SAAADI. CDR3 in amino acids: CASSESGIGYGYTF. The CDR3 DNA sequence: TGCGCCAGCAGTGAGTCGGGGATAGGCTATGGCTACACCTTC.

This clonotype was counted a few times. This chain links TRBV5-1 with TRBJ2-1; 7 bases are a match to TRBD2. From germline, CDR1 is SGHRS and CDR2 YFSETQ. The CDR3 extends over 14 amino acids. V lost 5 bases, J lost 6 bases, and 8 bases stayed unmatched. CDR3 sequence (DNA): TGCGCCAGCAGTCCATCGGCGGGGGTCAATGAGCAGTTCTTC. Its protein product is CASSPSAGVNEQFF. Filled out from reference TRBV5-1 and TRBJ2-1, the complete variable domain reads KAGVTQTPRYLIKTRGQQVTLSCSPISGHRSVSWYQQTPGQGLQFLFEYFSETQRNKGNFPGRFSGRQFSNSRSEMNVSTLELGDSALYLCASSPSAGVNEQFFGPGTRLTVL.

The chain combines TRBV15 with TRBJ2-7; D unclear. The CDR3 has 12 amino acids. The V gene's germline CDR1 is LNHNV and CDR2 YYDKDF (reference sequence). V dropped 1 base and J dropped 2 bases, with 3 bases sitting between them. CDR3 residues: CATSRGPYEQYF. Here the CDR3 DNA reads TGTGCCACCAGCAGAGGGCCCTACGAGCAGTACTTC.

The table lists this clonotype with many counts. The chain is built from TRBV12-3 or TRBV12-4 and TRBJ2-1; tentative D call: TRBD1 (6 bases). The CDR3 spans 13 residues. V was clipped by 6 bases and J by 6 bases, with 12 bases between them. Written as DNA, the CDR3 is TGTGCCAGCAGGGCTGGGACACTCAATGAGCAGTTCTTC. As protein: CASRAGTLNEQFF.

This chain connects TRBV11-1 to TRBJ2-1, with 7 nucleotides matching TRBD2. V was pared by 1 base and J by 6 bases, with 6 bases of the junction left unmatched. The CDR3 loop spans 15 amino acids. Germline V lookup: CDR1 SGHAT, CDR2 FQDESV (reference sequence). The CDR3, as DNA: TGTGCCAGCAGCTTAGTGGGTCTAGCGGTCAATGAGCAGTTCTTC. It encodes CASSLVGLAVNEQFF.